The source of this T cell receptor beta chain is a study of blood T cells in healthy people across ages. V was shortened by 4 bases and J by 6 bases, with 20 bases between the two germline ends. The CDR3 is 16 amino acids. From germline, CDR1 is SNHLY and CDR2 FYNNEI. This clonotype was picked up a small number of times. Primed by a sample-barcoded 5' primer and a J-beta primer mix, a second PCR proceeded for roughly 6 to 12 cycles. Each CDR3 protein is one row after TCRdb ran MiXCR on the 5' RACE reads. Among just under 550,000 distinct CDR3 sequences, around 24% were seen once, and the ten largest hold less than 9%. Another study also made use of these data, one on T cells of mothers and their children.

This chain joins TRBV2 and TRBJ2-3; D call uncertain. Input material: blood. This clonotype was obtained from a boy younger than 18 in good health. The DNA for the CDR3 is TGTGCCAGCAGTGTTCGTCCCCTACCCTCACACGATACGCAGTATTTT. This encodes CASSVRPLPSHDTQYF. The entire variable domain, with the rest obtained from reference TRBV2 and TRBJ2-3, is as follows: EPEVTQTPSHQVTQMGQEVILRCVPISNHLYFYWYRQILGQKVEFLVSFYNNEISEKSEIFDDQFSVERPDGSNFTLKIRSTKLEDSAMYFCASSVRPLPSHDTQYFGPGTRLTVL.